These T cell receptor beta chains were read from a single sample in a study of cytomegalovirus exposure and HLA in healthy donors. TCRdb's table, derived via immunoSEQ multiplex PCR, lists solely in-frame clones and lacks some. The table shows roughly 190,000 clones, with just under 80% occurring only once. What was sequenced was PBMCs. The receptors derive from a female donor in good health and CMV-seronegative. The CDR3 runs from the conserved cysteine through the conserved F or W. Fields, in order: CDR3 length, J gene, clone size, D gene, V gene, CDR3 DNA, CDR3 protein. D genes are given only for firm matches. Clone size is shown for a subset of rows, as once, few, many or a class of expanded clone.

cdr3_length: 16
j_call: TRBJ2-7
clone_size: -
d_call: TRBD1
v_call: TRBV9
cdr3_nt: TGTGCCAGCAGCGCCGGGACAGGACCTCGCTCCTACGAGCAGTACTTC
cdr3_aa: CASSAGTGPRSYEQYF

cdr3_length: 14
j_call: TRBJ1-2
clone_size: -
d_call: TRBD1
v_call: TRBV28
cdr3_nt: TGTGCCAGCAGAAACAACAGGGGGCGGGATGGCTACACCTTC
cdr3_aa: CASRNNRGRDGYTF

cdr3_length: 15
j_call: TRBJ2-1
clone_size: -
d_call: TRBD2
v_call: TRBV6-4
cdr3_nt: TGTGCCAGCAGTGGGGGGGCTAGCGGGAGGAATGAGCAGTTCTTC
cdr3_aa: CASSGGASGRNEQFF

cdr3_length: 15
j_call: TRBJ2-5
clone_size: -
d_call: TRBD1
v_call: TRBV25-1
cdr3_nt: TGTGCCAGCAGTCCCCCGGGGACAGGGGGAGAGACCCAGTACTTC
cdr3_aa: CASSPPGTGGETQYF

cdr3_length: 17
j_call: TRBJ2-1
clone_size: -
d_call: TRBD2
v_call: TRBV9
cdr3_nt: TGTGCCAGCAGCGTAGCTAAGACTAGCGGGACCTACAATGAGCAGTTCTTC
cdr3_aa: CASSVAKTSGTYNEQFF

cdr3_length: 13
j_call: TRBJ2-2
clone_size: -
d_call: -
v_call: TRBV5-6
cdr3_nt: TGTGCCAGCAGCTTCGGTATACCCGGGGAGCTGTTTTTT
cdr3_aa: CASSFGIPGELFF

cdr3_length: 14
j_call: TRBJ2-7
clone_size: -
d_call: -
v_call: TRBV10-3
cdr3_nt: TGTGCCATCAGTCGGGACACCTCTAGGGACGAGCAGTACTTC
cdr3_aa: CAISRDTSRDEQYF

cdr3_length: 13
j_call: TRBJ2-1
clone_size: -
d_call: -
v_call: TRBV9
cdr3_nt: TGTGCCAGCAGCGTAGCCAGCTACAATGAGCAGTTCTTC
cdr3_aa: CASSVASYNEQFF

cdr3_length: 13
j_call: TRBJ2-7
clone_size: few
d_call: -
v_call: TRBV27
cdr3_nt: TGTGCCAGCAGCCATGGGACATCCTACGAGCAGTACTTC
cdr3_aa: CASSHGTSYEQYF

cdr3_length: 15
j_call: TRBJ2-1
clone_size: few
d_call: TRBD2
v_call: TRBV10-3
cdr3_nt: TGTGCCATCAGTGTGGGCGGGGGGGCCTACAATGAGCAGTTCTTC
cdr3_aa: CAISVGGGAYNEQFF

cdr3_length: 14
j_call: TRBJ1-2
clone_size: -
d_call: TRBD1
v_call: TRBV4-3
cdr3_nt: TGCGCCAGCAGCCAAGAAACAGGGGATTATGGCTACACCTTC
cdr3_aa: CASSQETGDYGYTF

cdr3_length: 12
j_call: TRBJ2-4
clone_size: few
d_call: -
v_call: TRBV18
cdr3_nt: TGTGCCAGCTCATCCTTAACGAGCATTCAGTACTTC
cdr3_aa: CASSSLTSIQYF

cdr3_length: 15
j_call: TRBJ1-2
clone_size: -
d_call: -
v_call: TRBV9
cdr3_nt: TGTGCCAGCGATCTCATGGGGGCAGGGACGAATGGCTACACCTTC
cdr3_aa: CASDLMGAGTNGYTF

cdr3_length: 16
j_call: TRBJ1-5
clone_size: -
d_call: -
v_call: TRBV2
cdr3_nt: TGTGCCAGCAGTGAATTCAATTTGGGACTCCTTCAGCCCCAGCATTTT
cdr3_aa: CASSEFNLGLLQPQHF

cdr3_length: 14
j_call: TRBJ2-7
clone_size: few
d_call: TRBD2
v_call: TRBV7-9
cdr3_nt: TGTGCCAGCAGCTCAGGACTAGCTGCCTACGAGCAGTACTTC
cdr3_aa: CASSSGLAAYEQYF

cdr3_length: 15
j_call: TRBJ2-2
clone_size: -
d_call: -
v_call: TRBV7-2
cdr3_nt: TGTGCCAGCAGCTTATGGGACACCTACACCGGGGAGCTGTTTTTT
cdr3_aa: CASSLWDTYTGELFF

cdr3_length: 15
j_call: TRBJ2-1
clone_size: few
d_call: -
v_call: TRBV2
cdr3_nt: TGTGCCAGCAGTGGAGACTCCCACCGGAGGAATGAGCAGTTCTTC
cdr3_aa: CASSGDSHRRNEQFF

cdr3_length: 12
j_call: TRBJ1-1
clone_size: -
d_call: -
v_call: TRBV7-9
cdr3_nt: TGTGCCAGCAGCTTAGACTGGGGCGAAGCTTTCTTT
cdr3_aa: CASSLDWGEAFF

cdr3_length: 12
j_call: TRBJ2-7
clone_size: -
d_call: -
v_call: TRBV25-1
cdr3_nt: TGTGCCAGCAGCGTGGTCCGGGGCGAGCAGTACTTC
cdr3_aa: CASSVVRGEQYF

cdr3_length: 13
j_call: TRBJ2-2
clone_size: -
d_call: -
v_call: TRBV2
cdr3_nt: TGTGCCAGCAGGGGCCTGAACACCGGGGAGCTGTTTTTT
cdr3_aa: CASRGLNTGELFF

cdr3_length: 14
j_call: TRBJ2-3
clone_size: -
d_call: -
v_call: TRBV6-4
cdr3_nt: TGTGCCAGCAGTGACTCGCGGGGCACAGATACGCAGTATTTT
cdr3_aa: CASSDSRGTDTQYF

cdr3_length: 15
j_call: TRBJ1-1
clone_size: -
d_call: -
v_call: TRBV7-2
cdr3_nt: TGTGCCAGCAGCTCTAAAATGACAGTGAACACTGAAGCTTTCTTT
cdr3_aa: CASSSKMTVNTEAFF

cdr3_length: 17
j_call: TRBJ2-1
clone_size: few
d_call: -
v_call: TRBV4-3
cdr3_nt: TGCGCCAGCAGCCCCCAAACTAGTCAGAGCTCCTACAATGAGCAGTTCTTC
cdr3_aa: CASSPQTSQSSYNEQFF

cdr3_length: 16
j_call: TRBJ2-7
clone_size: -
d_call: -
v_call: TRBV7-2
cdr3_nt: TGTGCCAGCAGCCCACTCCTTACGACTAACAGTTACGAGCAGTACTTC
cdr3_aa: CASSPLLTTNSYEQYF

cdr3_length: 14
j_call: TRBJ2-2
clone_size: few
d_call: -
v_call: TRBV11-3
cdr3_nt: TGTGCCAGCAGTCCAGGACAGAACACCGGGGAGCTGTTTTTT
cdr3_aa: CASSPGQNTGELFF

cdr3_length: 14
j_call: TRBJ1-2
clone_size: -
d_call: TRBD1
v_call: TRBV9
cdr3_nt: TGTGCCAGCAGCGCCGGGGACAGGAACTATGGCTACACCTTC
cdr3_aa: CASSAGDRNYGYTF

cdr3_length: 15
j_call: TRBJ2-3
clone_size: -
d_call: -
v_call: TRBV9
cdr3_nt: TGTGCCAGCAGCGTAGAAGGGGCTAGCACAGATACGCAGTATTTT
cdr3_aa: CASSVEGASTDTQYF

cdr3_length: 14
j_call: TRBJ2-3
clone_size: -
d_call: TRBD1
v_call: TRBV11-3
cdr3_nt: TGTGCCAGCAGCAGCACCGGGACAGGGAATACGCAGTATTTT
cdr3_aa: CASSSTGTGNTQYF

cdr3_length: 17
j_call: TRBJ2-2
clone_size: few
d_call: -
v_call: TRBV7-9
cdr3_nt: TGTGCCAGCAGCCTTCCGGGATCCGGCTGGAACACCGGGGAGCTGTTTTTT
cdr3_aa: CASSLPGSGWNTGELFF

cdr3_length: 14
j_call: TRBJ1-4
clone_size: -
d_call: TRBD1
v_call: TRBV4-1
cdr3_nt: TGCGCCAGCAGCCCACAGGGGGCGCGAGAAAAACTGTTTTTT
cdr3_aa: CASSPQGAREKLFF

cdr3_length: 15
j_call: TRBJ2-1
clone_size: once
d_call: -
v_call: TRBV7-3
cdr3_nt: TGTGCCAGCAGCCCCAATCCCAGGGTCATAAATGAGCAGTTCTTC
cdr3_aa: CASSPNPRVINEQFF

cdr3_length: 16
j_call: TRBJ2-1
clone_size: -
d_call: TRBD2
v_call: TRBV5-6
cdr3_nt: TGTGCCAGCAGCTTACGACCGGGACTAGCTTACAATGAGCAGTTCTTC
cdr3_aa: CASSLRPGLAYNEQFF

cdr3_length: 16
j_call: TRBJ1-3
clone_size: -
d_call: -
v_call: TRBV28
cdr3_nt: TGTGCCAGCAGGGAAACAGGGTTTAGATCTGGAAACACCATATATTTT
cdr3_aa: CASRETGFRSGNTIYF

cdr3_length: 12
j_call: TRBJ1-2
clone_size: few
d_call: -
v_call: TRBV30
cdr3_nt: TGTGCCTGGAGTGAGGAGAGCTATGGCTACACCTTC
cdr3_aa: CAWSEESYGYTF

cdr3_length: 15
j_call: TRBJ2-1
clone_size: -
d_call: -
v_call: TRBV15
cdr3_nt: TGTGCCACCGCAGTAGGGGTCAGTAATAACAATGAGCAGTTCTTC
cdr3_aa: CATAVGVSNNNEQFF

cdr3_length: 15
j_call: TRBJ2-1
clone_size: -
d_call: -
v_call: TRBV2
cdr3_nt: TGTGCCAGCAGTTTGACAGGCGATTCCTACAATGAGCAGTTCTTC
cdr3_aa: CASSLTGDSYNEQFF

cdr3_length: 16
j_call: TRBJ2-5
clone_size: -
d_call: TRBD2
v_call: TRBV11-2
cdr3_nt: TGTGCCAGCAGCCCGGGACTAGCGGGGGACCAAGAGACCCAGTACTTC
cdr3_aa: CASSPGLAGDQETQYF

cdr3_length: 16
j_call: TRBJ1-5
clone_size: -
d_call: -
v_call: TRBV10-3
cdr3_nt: TGTGCCATCAGTCCCGGGAGGTCCGACAGAAATCAGCCCCAGCATTTT
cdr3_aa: CAISPGRSDRNQPQHF

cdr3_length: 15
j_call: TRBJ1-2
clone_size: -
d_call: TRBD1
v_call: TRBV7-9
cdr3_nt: TGTGCCAGCAGCAAACAACAGGGGAGCATCTATGGCTACACCTTC
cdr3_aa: CASSKQQGSIYGYTF

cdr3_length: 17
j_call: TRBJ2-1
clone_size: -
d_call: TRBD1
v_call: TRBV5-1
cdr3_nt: TGCGCCAGCAGCCTTTGGGGAGAGACAGGGCCCTACAATGAGCAGTTCTTC
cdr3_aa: CASSLWGETGPYNEQFF

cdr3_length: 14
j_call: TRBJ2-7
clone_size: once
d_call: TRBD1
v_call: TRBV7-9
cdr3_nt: TGTGCCAGCAGCTTAGGGGGACAGGGTAACGAGCAGTACTTC
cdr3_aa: CASSLGGQGNEQYF

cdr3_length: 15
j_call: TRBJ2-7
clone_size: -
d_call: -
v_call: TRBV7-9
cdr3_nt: TGTGCCAGCAGCCCCCGGGGGTTAAGCTCCTACGAGCAGTACTTC
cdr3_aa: CASSPRGLSSYEQYF

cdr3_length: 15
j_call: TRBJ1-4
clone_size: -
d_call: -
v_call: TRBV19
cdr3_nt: TGTGCCAGTTCTGAGGGTATTGTGGCTAATGAAAAACTGTTTTTT
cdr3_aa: CASSEGIVANEKLFF